The count of the clone carrying this T cell receptor beta chain is one. The protocol was immunoSEQ multiplex PCR, while the TCRdb copy is restricted to in-frame clones and leaves out a portion. Of approximately 170,000 clones in the sample, approximately 84% are singletons; the top ten hold 2.5% to 3.5%. CDR3 length equals 15 residues. With 6 bases clipped from V and 5 bases from J, the junction kept 5 bases outside the gene matches. CDR1 and CDR2 (germline): LGHNT, FRNRAP. The data are from a study of blood T cell repertoires in COVID-19. The sequence was collected from a woman under 40 who had recovered from COVID-19. Sequences were obtained from PBMCs or T cells enriched from blood (not recorded which). The chain joins TRBV12-5 to TRBJ2-5; TRBD2 matches 14 bases. The CDR3 reads CASGKGLAGVETQYF. DNA for the CDR3: TGTGCTAGTGGCAAGGGACTAGCGGGAGTGGAGACCCAGTACTTC.